The 14 T cell receptor beta chains below were found in one sample sequenced in a study of tumor-infiltrating lymphocytes in primary liver carcinoma. For blood RNA, unsorted whole blood served as the source, and germline DNA was extracted too. With 500 ng total RNA as template and a constant-region primer, TCR beta cDNA was made. ARM-PCR was slightly modified, and three nested multiplex PCR rounds with it gave rise to the TCR beta libraries. The first two PCR rounds used TRBV1-TRBV30 primers with a Cbeta primer, nine to ten cycles each. TCRdb itself ran the multiplex PCR reads through MiXCR, one entry per CDR3 protein. The sample lists a few hundred thousand distinct CDR3 sequences; 58% were seen once. Sequenced sample: peripheral blood. All receptors derive from a woman in her thirties with primary liver carcinoma and hepatitis B virus infection.

This clonotype was seen many times. The chain uses TRBV12-3 or TRBV12-4 and TRBJ2-3; perhaps TRBD2 as D (5 bases). Trimming removed 6 bases from V and 0 bases from J, with 10 bases in between. The CDR3 is made up of 14 amino acids. The CDR3 DNA sequence: TGTGCCAGCAGCTTCCGAGGGAGCACAGATACGCAGTATTTT. Translating it yields CASSFRGSTDTQYF.

Many counts were recorded for this clonotype. The rearrangement uses TRBV29-1 and TRBJ2-1; TRBD2 agrees at 10 bases. The CDR3 covers 16 residues. J was trimmed by 4 bases and V by 4 bases; bases with no gene match: 10. CDR1 is SQVTM and CDR2 is ANQGSEA in the germline V gene. The CDR3 DNA is TGCAGCGTTGGGTACAGCGGGAGGGGAAGGTACAATGAGCAGTTCTTC. As protein: CSVGYSGRGRYNEQFF.

To note about this clonotype: This may stem from a read error, because a much larger clone lies one nucleotide away. This chain uses TRBV6-5 with TRBJ2-1; D is ambiguous. This CDR3 has 11 residues. Germline lookup yields CDR1 MNHEY and CDR2 SVGAGI. The CDR3 is CASSYWNERFF. The CDR3 region has the DNA TGTGCCAGCAGTTACTGGAATGAGCGGTTCTTC.

Concerning this clonotype: This may come from a read error, since a much larger clone is one base off. V usage is TRBV6-1 and J usage is TRBJ1-2; D call uncertain. The CDR3 contains 13 residues. Germline CDR1 MNHNS, CDR2 SASEGT. The CDR3 region is CASRTNQVRGYNF. The CDR3 nucleotides are TGTGCCAGCAGGACGAATCAGGTTCGTGGCTACAACTTC.

This clonotype was observed at least ten times. J is TRBJ1-1 and V is TRBV12-3 or TRBV12-4; unclear D gene. The CDR3 consists of 14 residues. V lost 6 bases, J lost 4 bases, and 15 bases lay in between. The CDR3 DNA is TGTGCCAGCAGCCCAGGTGGGTCAGGCACTGAAGCTTTCTTT. Translating gives CASSPGGSGTEAFF.

Points on this clonotype: This may arise from a read error, as a much more abundant clone is one base away. The CDR3: CSAEVSYSEQFF. DNA of the CDR3: TGCAGCGCTGAGGTCTCCTACAGTGAGCAGTTCTTC. The genes are TRBV29-1 and TRBJ2-1; D unclear. Per the germline V gene, CDR1 is SQVTM and CDR2 is ANQGSEA. The CDR3 consists of 12 residues.

As regards this clonotype: It may be a read error: a sequence one base away is much more abundant. This chain links TRBV6-5 with TRBJ2-5, with TRBD2 matching 9 bases. The germline V gene encodes CDR1 MNHEY and CDR2 SVGAGI. The CDR3 length is 13 residues. This CDR3 is CTSTSGKRGTQYF. The CDR3, as DNA: TGTACCTCGACTAGCGGAAAGAGGGGGACCCAGTACTTC.

Note on this clonotype: The CDR3 does not close with the conserved phenylalanine or tryptophan, likely indicating a read error. The rearrangement links TRBV12-3 or TRBV12-4 to TRBJ2-7; 10 positions agree with TRBD2. This CDR3 is 13 amino acids long. V lost 6 bases to trimming and J lost 2 bases; unmatched junction nucleotides: 1. The CDR3 DNA reads as TGTGCCAGCAGGCTAGCGGGAGCCTACGAGCAGTACTCC. It codes for CASRLAGAYEQYS.

V usage is TRBV4-1 and J usage is TRBJ1-1; 8 bases line up with TRBD1. The CDR3 covers 15 residues. After removal of 6 bases from V and 14 bases from J, the junction contained 20 bases not matched to a gene. CDR1 and CDR2 from the germline V gene are MGHRA and YSYEKL. The CDR3 nucleotides are TGCGCCAGCAGGCGCGGACAGGGAGGGAACACTGAAGGCTTCTTT. Translation: CASRRGQGGNTEGFF.

As regards this clonotype: This is likely a read error, given that the CDR3 carries no conserved phenylalanine or tryptophan at its end. This chain links TRBV4-1 with TRBJ2-7; 8 bases fit TRBD1. The CDR3 sequence is 17 residues long. The J segment lost 4 bases and the V segment lost 0 bases, leaving 11 bases of the junction unmatched. Germline CDR1 is MGHRA and CDR2 is YSYEKL. The CDR3 spells CASSQDKAGTGLYEQYL. CDR3 bases: TGCGCCAGCAGCCAAGATAAAGCCGGGACAGGTTTATACGAGCAGTACCTC.

This chain uses TRBV11-2 with TRBJ2-3; D remains ambiguous. Gene TRBJ1-5 matches the end of the DNA better, so the J call may be wrong. CDR1 and CDR2 from the germline V gene are SGHAT and FQNNGV. CDR3 length equals 15 residues. The CDR3 protein is CASGLSGTSTDTQHF. CDR3 nucleotides: TGTGCCAGTGGCTTGAGCGGAACGAGCACAGATACGCAGCATTTT.

Concerning this clonotype itself: Being one base from a much bigger clone, this may be a read error. This chain joins TRBV6-5 and TRBJ2-1; D perhaps matches TRBD2 (6 bases). The CDR3 is 15 amino acids. The germline V gene has CDR1 MNHEY and CDR2 SVGAGI. DNA for the CDR3: TGTGCCAGCAGTTACTCCCGGGAGCGCTCGAATGGGCAGTTCTTC. It specifies CASSYSRERSNGQFF.

Points on this clonotype: An end of the junction does not agree with germline; a read error may underlie this. The rearrangement joins TRBV12-3 or TRBV12-4 to TRBJ2-7, with unresolved D. The length of the CDR3 is 12 residues. The CDR3, as DNA: TGTGCCGGCAGTAAACATCGCTTCGAGCAGTACTTC. As protein: CAGSKHRFEQYF.

This clonotype was seen only once. The junction departs from the called germline gene at one end, perhaps through a read error. This chain joins TRBV7-9 and TRBJ2-5, with a tentative D call TRBD2 (5 bases). CDR3 length: 14 residues. Germline values: CDR1 SEHNR, CDR2 FQNEAQ (reference sequence). Here the CDR3 reads CAGRLAGSQETQCF. CDR3 sequence (DNA): TGTGCCGGACGACTGGCGGGCTCCCAAGAGACCCAGTGCTTC.